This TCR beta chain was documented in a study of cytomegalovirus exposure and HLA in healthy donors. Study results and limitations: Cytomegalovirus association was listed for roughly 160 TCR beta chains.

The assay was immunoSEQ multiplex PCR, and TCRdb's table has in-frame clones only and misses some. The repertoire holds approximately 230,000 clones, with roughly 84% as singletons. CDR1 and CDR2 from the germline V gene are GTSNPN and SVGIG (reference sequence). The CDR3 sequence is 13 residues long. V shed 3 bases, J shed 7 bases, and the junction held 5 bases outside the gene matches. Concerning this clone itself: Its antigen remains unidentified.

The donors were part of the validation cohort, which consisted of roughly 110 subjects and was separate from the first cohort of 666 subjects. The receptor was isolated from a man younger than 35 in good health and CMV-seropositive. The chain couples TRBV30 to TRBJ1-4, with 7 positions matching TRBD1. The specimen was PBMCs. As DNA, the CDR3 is TGTGCCTGGAGAGGAGGGGGCGGTGAAAAACTGTTTTTT. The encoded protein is CAWRGGGGEKLFF.